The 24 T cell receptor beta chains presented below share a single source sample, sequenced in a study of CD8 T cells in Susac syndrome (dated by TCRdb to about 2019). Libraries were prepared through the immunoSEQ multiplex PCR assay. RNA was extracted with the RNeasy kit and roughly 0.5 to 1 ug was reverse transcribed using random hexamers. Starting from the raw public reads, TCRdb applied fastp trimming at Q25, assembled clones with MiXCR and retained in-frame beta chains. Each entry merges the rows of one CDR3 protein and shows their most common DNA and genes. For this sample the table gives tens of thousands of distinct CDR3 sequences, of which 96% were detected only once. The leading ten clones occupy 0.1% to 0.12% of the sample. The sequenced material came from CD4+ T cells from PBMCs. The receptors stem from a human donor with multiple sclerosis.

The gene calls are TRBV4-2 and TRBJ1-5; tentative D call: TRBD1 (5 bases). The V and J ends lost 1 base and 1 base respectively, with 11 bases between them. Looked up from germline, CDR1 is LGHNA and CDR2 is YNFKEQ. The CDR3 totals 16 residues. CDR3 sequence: CASSQGEGLSNQPQHF. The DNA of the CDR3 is TGTGCCAGCAGCCAAGGGGAGGGGTTGAGCAATCAGCCCCAGCATTTT.

This chain's CDR3 is CSARGQESNQPQHF. CDR3 DNA sequence: TGCAGTGCTAGAGGACAGGAAAGCAATCAGCCCCAGCATTTT. The chain is built from TRBV20-1 and TRBJ1-5; D may be TRBD1 (6 bases). The V and J ends lost 1 base and 1 base respectively, with 8 bases between them. The CDR3 length is 14 residues. Germline assignment: CDR1 DFQATT and CDR2 SNEGSKA (reference sequence).

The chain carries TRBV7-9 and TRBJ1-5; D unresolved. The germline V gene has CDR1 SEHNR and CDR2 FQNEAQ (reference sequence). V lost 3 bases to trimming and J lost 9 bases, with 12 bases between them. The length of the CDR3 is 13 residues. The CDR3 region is CASSFSGPRPQHF. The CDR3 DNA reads TGTGCCAGCAGCTTCTCCGGGCCCCGGCCCCAGCATTTT.

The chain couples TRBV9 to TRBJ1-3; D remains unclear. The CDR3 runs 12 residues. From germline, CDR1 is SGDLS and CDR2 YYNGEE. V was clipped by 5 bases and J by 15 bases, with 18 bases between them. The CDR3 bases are TGTGCCAGCAGGGCTCGATTTATTGGCGGATATTTT. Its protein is CASRARFIGGYF.

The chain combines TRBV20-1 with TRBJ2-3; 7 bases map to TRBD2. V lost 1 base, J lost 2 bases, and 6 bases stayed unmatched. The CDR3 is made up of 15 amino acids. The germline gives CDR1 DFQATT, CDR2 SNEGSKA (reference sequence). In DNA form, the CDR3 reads TGCAGTGCTAGAGGGGGAGCGGGGACCACAGATACGCAGTATTTT. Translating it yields CSARGGAGTTDTQYF.

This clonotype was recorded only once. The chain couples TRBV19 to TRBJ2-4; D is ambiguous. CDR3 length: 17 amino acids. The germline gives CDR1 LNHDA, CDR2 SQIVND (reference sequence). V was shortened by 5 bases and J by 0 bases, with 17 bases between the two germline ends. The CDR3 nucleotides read TGTGCCAGTAGTCCCCCCCGGCAGATCCTAGCCAAAAACATTCAGTACTTC. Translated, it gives CASSPPRQILAKNIQYF.

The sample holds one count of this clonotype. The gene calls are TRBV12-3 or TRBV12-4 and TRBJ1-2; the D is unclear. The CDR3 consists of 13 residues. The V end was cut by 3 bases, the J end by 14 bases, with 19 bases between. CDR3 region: CASSFSQRTPKTF. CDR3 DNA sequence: TGTGCCAGCAGTTTCTCACAGCGAACTCCGAAAACCTTC.

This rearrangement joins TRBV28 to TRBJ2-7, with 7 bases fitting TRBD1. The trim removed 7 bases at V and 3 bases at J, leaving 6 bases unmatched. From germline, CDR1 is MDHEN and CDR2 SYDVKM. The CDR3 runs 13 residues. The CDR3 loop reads CASTPPGGYEQYF. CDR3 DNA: TGTGCCAGCACCCCCCCAGGGGGCTACGAGCAGTACTTC.

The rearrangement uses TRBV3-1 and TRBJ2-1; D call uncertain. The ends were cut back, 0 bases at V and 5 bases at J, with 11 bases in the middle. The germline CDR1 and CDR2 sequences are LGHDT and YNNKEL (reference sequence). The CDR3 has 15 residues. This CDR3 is CASSQDVGQHNEQFF. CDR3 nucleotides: TGTGCCAGCAGCCAAGACGTCGGCCAGCACAATGAGCAGTTCTTC.

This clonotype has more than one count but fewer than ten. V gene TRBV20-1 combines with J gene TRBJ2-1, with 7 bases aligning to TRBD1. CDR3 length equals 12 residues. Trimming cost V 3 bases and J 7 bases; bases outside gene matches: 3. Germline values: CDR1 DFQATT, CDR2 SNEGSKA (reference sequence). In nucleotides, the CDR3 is TGCAGTGCTAGCTCCAGGGGGAATGAGCAGTTCTTC. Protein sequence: CSASSRGNEQFF.

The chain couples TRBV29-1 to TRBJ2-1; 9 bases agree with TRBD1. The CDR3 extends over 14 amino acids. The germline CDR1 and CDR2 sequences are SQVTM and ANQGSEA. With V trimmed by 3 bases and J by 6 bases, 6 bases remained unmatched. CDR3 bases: TGCAGCGTTGACGTGACAGGGGGAGGCAATGAGCAGTTCTTC. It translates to CSVDVTGGGNEQFF.

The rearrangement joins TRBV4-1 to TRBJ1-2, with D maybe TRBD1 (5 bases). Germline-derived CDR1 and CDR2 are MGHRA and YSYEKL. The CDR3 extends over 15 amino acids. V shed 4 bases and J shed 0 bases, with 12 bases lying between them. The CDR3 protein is CASSPRGASNYGYTF. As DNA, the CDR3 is TGCGCCAGCAGCCCCCGAGGGGCGTCTAACTATGGCTACACCTTC.

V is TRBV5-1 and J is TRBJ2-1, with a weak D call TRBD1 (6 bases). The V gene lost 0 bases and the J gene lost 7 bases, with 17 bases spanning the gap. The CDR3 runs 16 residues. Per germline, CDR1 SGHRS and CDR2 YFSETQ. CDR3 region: CASSLAAPRGDNEQFF. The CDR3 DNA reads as TGCGCCAGCAGCTTGGCCGCACCCAGGGGAGATAATGAGCAGTTCTTC.

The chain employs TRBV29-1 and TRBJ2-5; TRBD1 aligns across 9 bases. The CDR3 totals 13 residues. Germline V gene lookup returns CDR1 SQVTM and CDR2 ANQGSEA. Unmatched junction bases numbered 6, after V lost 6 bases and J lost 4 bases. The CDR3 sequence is CSVGDRVPETQYF. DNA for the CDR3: TGCAGCGTGGGGGACAGGGTCCCAGAGACCCAGTACTTC.

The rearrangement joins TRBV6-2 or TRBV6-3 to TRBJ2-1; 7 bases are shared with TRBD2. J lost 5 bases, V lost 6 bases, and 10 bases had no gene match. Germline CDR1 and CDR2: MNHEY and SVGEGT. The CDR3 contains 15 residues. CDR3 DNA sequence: TGTGCCAGCAGCTACGGGCTAGCGGCACACAATGAGCAGTTCTTC. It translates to CASSYGLAAHNEQFF.

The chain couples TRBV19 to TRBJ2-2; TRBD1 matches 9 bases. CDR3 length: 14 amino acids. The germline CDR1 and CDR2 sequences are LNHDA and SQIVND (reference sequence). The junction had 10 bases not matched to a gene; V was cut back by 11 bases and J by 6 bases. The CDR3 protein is CAARTQGAAGELFF. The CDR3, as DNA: TGTGCCGCCCGGACACAGGGGGCCGCCGGGGAGCTGTTTTTT. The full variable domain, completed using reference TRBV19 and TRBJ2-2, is DGGITQSPKYLFRKEGQNVTLSCEQNLNHDAMYWYRQDPGQGLRLIYYSQIVNDFQKGDIAEGYSVSREKKESFPLTVTSAQKNPTAFYLCAARTQGAAGELFFGEGSRLTVL.

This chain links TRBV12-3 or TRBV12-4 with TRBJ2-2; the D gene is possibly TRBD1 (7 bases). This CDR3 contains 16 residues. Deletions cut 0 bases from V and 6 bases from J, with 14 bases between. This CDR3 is CASSLAGGGLAGELFF. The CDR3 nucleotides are TGTGCCAGCAGTTTAGCTGGAGGGGGCTTGGCCGGGGAGCTGTTTTTT.

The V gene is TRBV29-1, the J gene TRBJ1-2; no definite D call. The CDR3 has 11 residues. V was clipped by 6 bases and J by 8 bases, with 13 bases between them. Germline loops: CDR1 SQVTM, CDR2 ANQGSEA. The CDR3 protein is CSVTAVGGYTF. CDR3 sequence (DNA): TGCAGCGTCACTGCGGTGGGCGGCTACACCTTC.

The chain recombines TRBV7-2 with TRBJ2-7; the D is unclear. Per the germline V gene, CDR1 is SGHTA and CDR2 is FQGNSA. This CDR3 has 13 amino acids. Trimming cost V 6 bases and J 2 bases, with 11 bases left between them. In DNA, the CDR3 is TGTGCCAGCAGGGGCCCGGCACCCTACGAGCAGTACTTC. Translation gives CASRGPAPYEQYF.

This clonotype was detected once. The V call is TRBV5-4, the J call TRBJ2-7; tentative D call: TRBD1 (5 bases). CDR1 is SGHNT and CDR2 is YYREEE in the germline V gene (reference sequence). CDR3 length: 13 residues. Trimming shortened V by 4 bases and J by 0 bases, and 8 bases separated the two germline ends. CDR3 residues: CASSGDSSYEQYF. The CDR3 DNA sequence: TGTGCCAGCAGCGGCGACAGCTCCTACGAGCAGTACTTC.

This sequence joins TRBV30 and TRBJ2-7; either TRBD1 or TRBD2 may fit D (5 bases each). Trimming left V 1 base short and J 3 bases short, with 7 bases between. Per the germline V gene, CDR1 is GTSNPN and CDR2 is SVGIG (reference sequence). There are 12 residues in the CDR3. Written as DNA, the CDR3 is TGTGCCTGGAGTGCTGGGGGCTACGAGCAGTACTTC. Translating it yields CAWSAGGYEQYF.

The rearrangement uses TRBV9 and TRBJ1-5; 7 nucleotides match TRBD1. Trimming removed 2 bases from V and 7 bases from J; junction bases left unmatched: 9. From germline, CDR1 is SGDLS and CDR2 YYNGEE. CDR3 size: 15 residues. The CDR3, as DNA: TGTGCCAGCAGCGTCGGAGGGGGCGACGGGCAGCCCCAGCATTTT. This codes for CASSVGGGDGQPQHF.

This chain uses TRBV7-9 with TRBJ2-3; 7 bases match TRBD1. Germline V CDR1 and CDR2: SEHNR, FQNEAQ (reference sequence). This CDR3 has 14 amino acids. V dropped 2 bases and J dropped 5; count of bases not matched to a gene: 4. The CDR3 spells CASSLSRGIDTQYF. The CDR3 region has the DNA TGTGCCAGCAGCTTATCCAGGGGGATAGATACGCAGTATTTT.

DNA of the CDR3: TGTGCCAGCAGCTTAGATATCCTTGTTGTTGAGCAGTTCTTC. Its translation is CASSLDILVVEQFF. V and J are TRBV11-2 and TRBJ2-1, with unresolved D. Germline CDR1 and CDR2: SGHAT and FQNNGV. The CDR3 sequence is 14 residues long. V lost 0 bases and J lost 9, with 12 bases in between.